These 17 T cell receptor beta chains came from one sample sequenced in a study of Ad26.COV2.S vaccination and SARS-CoV-2 variants. Using immunoSEQ multiplex PCR, the repertoire was profiled, and TCRdb retains in-frame clones only, with some absent. The sample lists roughly 320,000 clones, around four fifths occurring once. Treatment of the sample: approximately 18 received Ad26.COV2.S at low or high dose, single or two shots; roughly 5 received placebo; per-sample allocation not given. Repertoires come from day 63 after the first vaccine or placebo injection. This sample comprised peripheral blood, obtained in a trial of Ad26.COV2.S vaccine versus placebo. The source of these receptors is a person aged 18-60 years who received the Ad26.COV2.S COVID-19 vaccine or a placebo.

The chain employs TRBV2 and TRBJ1-5; no definite D call. Germline lookup yields CDR1 SNHLY and CDR2 FYNNEI. The CDR3 loop spans 12 amino acids. V was clipped by 6 bases and J by 6 bases, with 9 bases between them. CDR3 in amino acids: CASSLTRQPQHF. DNA of the CDR3: TGTGCCAGCAGCCTGACACGTCAGCCCCAGCATTTT.

This chain joins TRBV29-1 and TRBJ1-3, with D possibly matching TRBD1 (6 bases). V gave up 7 bases and J gave up 2 bases, with 24 bases separating them. Germline CDR1 is SQVTM and CDR2 is ANQGSEA. This CDR3 region has 17 residues. CDR3 sequence (DNA): TGCAGCGGACTCGTGCCCTCCAGGGGCCCTACTGGAAACACCATATATTTT. Translation gives CSGLVPSRGPTGNTIYF.

V usage is TRBV7-2 and J usage is TRBJ2-5; 8 positions agree with TRBD2. Germline V lookup: CDR1 SGHTA, CDR2 FQGNSA. This CDR3 has 15 amino acids. With 2 bases clipped from V and 3 bases from J, the junction kept 5 bases outside the gene matches. The CDR3 protein is CASSLLGREEETQYF. As DNA, the CDR3 is TGTGCCAGCAGCTTACTCGGGAGGGAGGAAGAGACCCAGTACTTC.

This clone occurred a few times. This sequence joins TRBV11-3 and TRBJ2-5; the D gene is possibly TRBD2 (5 bases). Germline loops: CDR1 SGHNT, CDR2 YENEEA. The germline V and J ends were trimmed by 1 base and 8 bases, with 11 bases remaining between them. This CDR3 is 13 amino acids long. The CDR3 region is CASSLGTVKTQYF. CDR3 DNA: TGTGCCAGCAGCTTAGGGACTGTCAAAACCCAGTACTTC.

The V call is TRBV6-5, the J call TRBJ2-5; TRBD1 agrees at 7 bases. J lost 4 bases, V lost 7 bases, and 6 bases had no gene match. The germline CDR1 and CDR2 sequences are MNHEY and SVGAGI. This CDR3 is 13 amino acids long. The chain's CDR3 is CASTRTGTETQYF. The CDR3 DNA reads as TGTGCCAGCACCCGGACAGGAACAGAGACCCAGTACTTC.

The J gene is TRBJ1-6, the V gene TRBV5-6, with D perhaps matching TRBD1 (5 bases). The CDR3 totals 18 residues. V dropped 4 bases and J dropped 0 bases, with 17 bases sitting between them. Germline values: CDR1 SGHDT, CDR2 YYEEEE. The CDR3 nucleotides are TGTGCCAGCAGCACCGGTGGTAGGGGTAGCTCCTATAATTCACCCCTCCACTTT. The encoded protein is CASSTGGRGSSYNSPLHF. Using reference TRBV5-6 and TRBJ1-6 for the parts outside the CDR3, the full variable domain is DAGVTQSPTHLIKTRGQQVTLRCSPKSGHDTVSWYQQALGQGPQFIFQYYEEEERQRGNFPDRFSGHQFPNYSSELNVNALLLGDSALYLCASSTGGRGSSYNSPLHFGNGTRLTVT.

This clone appeared a few times. The J gene is TRBJ1-6, the V gene TRBV6-2 or TRBV6-3; 7 bases match TRBD1. Germline assignment: CDR1 MNHEY and CDR2 SVGEGT. J was trimmed by 14 bases and V by 6 bases; bases with no gene match: 7. The CDR3 sequence is 12 residues long. As DNA, the CDR3 is TGTGCCAGCAGCACAGGGGAGTGGACCCTCCACTTT. It is translated as CASSTGEWTLHF.

The J gene is TRBJ2-7, the V gene TRBV18, with D possibly being TRBD1 (5 bases). V was shortened by 1 base and J by 4 bases, with 14 bases between the two germline ends. The CDR3 contains 15 residues. In germline, CDR1 is KGHSH, CDR2 LQKENI. In DNA, the CDR3 is TGTGCCAGCTCACCACTGTCAGGGTTTGAATACGAGCAGTACTTC. Protein: CASSPLSGFEYEQYF.

The chain combines TRBV28 with TRBJ1-5; possibly TRBD1 for D (6 bases). The CDR3 loop spans 17 amino acids. The V gene lost 5 bases and the J gene lost 3 bases, with 20 bases spanning the gap. Germline CDR1 MDHEN, CDR2 SYDVKM. CDR3 region: CASSPSGVGGDNQPQHF. CDR3 DNA sequence: TGTGCCAGCAGTCCCTCGGGAGTAGGGGGTGACAATCAGCCCCAGCATTTT.

The CDR3 loop reads CASSLAGSYSGANVLTF. The CDR3 coding sequence is TGTGCCAGCAGCTTGGCCGGGTCGTACTCTGGGGCCAACGTCCTGACTTTC. This rearrangement joins TRBV5-5 to TRBJ2-6; D is undetermined. The CDR3 runs 17 residues. Germline V gene lookup returns CDR1 SGHKS and CDR2 YYEKEE (reference sequence). V gave up 0 bases and J gave up 0 bases, with 10 bases separating them.

The rearrangement uses TRBV4-1 and TRBJ1-2; TRBD1 matches 7 bases. J gave up 6 bases and V 0 bases, and 4 bases lay outside the gene matches. The CDR3 extends over 14 amino acids. Germline loops: CDR1 MGHRA, CDR2 YSYEKL. The CDR3 here is CASSQETGINGYTF. The CDR3 bases are TGCGCCAGCAGCCAAGAGACAGGGATCAATGGCTACACCTTC.

The chain uses TRBV19 and TRBJ1-5; D not resolved. Per germline, CDR1 LNHDA and CDR2 SQIVND (reference sequence). The CDR3 loop spans 13 amino acids. The germline V and J ends were trimmed by 3 bases and 4 bases, with 7 bases remaining between them. The CDR3 DNA reads as TGTGCCAGTAGTATGTCGAGAAATCAGCCCCAGCATTTT. Translation gives CASSMSRNQPQHF.

The chain has TRBV2 and TRBJ2-5; D gene ambiguous. Trimming shortened V by 7 bases and J by 4 bases, and 19 bases separated the two germline ends. Per germline, CDR1 SNHLY and CDR2 FYNNEI. The CDR3 has 15 residues. For the CDR3, the DNA is TGTGCCAGCAAAATTCGTCTGGGGTATGGAGAGACCCAGTACTTC. It codes for CASKIRLGYGETQYF.

Here the CDR3 reads CASSPGGGRETQYF. The CDR3 DNA is TGCGCCAGCAGTCCCGGCGGGGGCAGGGAGACCCAGTACTTC. The rearrangement links TRBV5-1 to TRBJ2-5, with D tentatively TRBD2 (7 bases). V was cut by 5 bases and J by 5 bases, with 16 bases left in between. This CDR3 comprises 14 residues. Germline CDR1 SGHRS, CDR2 YFSETQ.

The J gene is TRBJ2-2, the V gene TRBV24-1; TRBD1 might be the D (5 bases). Germline V gene sequence: CDR1 KGHDR, CDR2 SFDVKD. Deletions cut 4 bases from V and 2 bases from J, with 10 bases between. The CDR3 has 15 residues. The CDR3 loop is CATSELDRNTGELFF. The CDR3 nucleotides are TGTGCCACCAGTGAACTCGACAGAAACACCGGGGAGCTGTTTTTT.

The chain combines TRBV7-2 with TRBJ2-3; 11 bases agree with TRBD2. The germline CDR1 and CDR2 sequences are SGHTA and FQGNSA. There are 15 residues in the CDR3. V lost 6 bases to trimming and J lost 5 bases; unmatched junction nucleotides: 7. CDR3 region: CASSLSGGALDTQYF. The CDR3, as DNA: TGTGCCAGCAGTCTTAGCGGGGGGGCCTTAGATACGCAGTATTTT.

The J gene is TRBJ2-5, the V gene TRBV3-1 (or the pseudogene TRBV3-2); D possibly matches TRBD1 or TRBD2 (5 bases each). V was cut by 1 base and J by 5 bases, with 17 bases left in between. Germline V gives CDR1 LGHDT, CDR2 YNNKEL (reference sequence). This CDR3 comprises 16 residues. The CDR3 region has the DNA TGTGCCAGCAGCCAAGGGCTCCGGGGATGGGGGGAGACCCAGTACTTC. Amino acid sequence: CASSQGLRGWGETQYF.